The sequence of this T cell receptor beta chain was determined in a study of blood T cells in healthy people across ages. General study findings and limits: A greater number of naive CD4+ cells and higher diversity distinguished long-lived donors from aged donors.

In regard to this clonotype: Its specificity is unknown. Germline and junction disagree at one end, which may indicate a read error.

There were healthy Caucasian individuals from Russia, aged about 6 to 90, serving as donors. Primers used in a second PCR of about 7 to 12 cycles were a sample-barcoded 5' primer and a J-beta primer mix. Each of the cDNA molecules was tagged by a template-switch adaptor with 12 random nucleotides. MiXCR, run by TCRdb on the 5' RACE reads, gives a single entry per CDR3 protein. In the table there are nearly 1 million distinct CDR3 sequences, just over 50% of which are singletons. This CDR3 region has 16 residues. The V gene's germline CDR1 is MNHEY and CDR2 SMNVEV (reference sequence). The sequencing input was blood. J is TRBJ2-7 and V is TRBV27; 9 bases are shared with TRBD1. This clonotype originated in a woman aged 55-70 years in good health. The CDR3 is CAGSAQRGQGRYEQYF. In nucleotides, the CDR3 is TGTGCCGGCAGTGCGCAACGGGGACAGGGACGCTACGAGCAGTACTTC.